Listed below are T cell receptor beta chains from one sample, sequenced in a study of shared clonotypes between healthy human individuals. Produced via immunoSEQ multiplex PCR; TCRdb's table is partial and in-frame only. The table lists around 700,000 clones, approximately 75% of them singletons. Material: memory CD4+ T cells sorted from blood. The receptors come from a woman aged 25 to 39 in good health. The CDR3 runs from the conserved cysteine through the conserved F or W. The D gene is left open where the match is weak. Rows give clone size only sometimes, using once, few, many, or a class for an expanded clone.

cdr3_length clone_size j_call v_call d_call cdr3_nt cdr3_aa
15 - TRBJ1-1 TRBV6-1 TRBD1 TGTGCCAGCAGTGATCAGGACAGGGTTAGGGATGAAGCTTTCTTT CASSDQDRVRDEAFF
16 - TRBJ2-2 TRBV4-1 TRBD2 TGCGCCAGCAGCCCGCCGGGACTAGCGTATACCGGGGAGCTGTTTTTT CASSPPGLAYTGELFF
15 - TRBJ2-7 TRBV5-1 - TGCGCCAGCAGCTTGGGTCCAGGGGTATATTACGAGCAGTACTTC CASSLGPGVYYEQYF
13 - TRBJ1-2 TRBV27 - TGTGCCAGCAGTCGCAGTCCCCTCTATGGCTACACCTTC CASSRSPLYGYTF
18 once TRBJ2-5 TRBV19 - TGTGCCAGTAGCACTAGGACGAGGGGTGCGGGAAGGGGAGAGACCCAGTACTTC CASSTRTRGAGRGETQYF
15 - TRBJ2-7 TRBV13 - TGTGCCAGCAACCAGCAGGGTGGTGGGGGTAACGAGCAGTACTTC CASNQQGGGGNEQYF
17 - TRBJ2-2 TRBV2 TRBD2 TGTGCCAGCAGTCGGACTAGCGGGGGTGCGAACACCGGGGAGCTGTTTTTT CASSRTSGGANTGELFF
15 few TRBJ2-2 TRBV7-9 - TGTGCCAGCAGCTTAGTTGCGGCGAACACCGGGGAGCTGTTTTTT CASSLVAANTGELFF
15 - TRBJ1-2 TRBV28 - TGTGCCAGCAGTCGCATCCCACAGGGAGTAGGAGGCTACACCTTC CASSRIPQGVGGYTF
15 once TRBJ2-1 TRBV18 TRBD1 TGTGCCAGCTCACCAGGGACAGCTGACTACAATGAGCAGTTCTTC CASSPGTADYNEQFF
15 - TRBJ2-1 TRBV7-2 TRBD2 TGTGCCAGCAGCCCGCGGGGGAGAACGGGGAATGAGCAGTTCTTC CASSPRGRTGNEQFF
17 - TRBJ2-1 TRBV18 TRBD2 TGTGCCAGCTCACCACGAGGACTAGCGGGAGAGAACAATGAGCAGTTCTTC CASSPRGLAGENNEQFF
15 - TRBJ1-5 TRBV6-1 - TGTGCCAGCAGTATTGGTCCAGTGGGGTATCAGCCCCAGCATTTT CASSIGPVGYQPQHF
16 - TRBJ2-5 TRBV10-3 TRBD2 TGTGCCATCAGTGAAACCGTAGCGGGAGGGAAAGAGACCCAGTACTTC CAISETVAGGKETQYF
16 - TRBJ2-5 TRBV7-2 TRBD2 TGTGCCAGCAGCTTATCTACCCTGGCGGGAGTTGAGACCCAGTACTTC CASSLSTLAGVETQYF
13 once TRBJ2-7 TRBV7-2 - TGTGCCAGCAGCCCCCTGGGAATTAGCGAGCAGTACTTC CASSPLGISEQYF
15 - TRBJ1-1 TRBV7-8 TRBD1 TGTGCCAGCAGCGAGTCTGGACAGGGGAACACTGAAGCTTTCTTT CASSESGQGNTEAFF
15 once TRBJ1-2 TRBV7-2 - TGTGCCAGCAGCTTCGACTCGACTCCGGCGTATGGCTACACCTTC CASSFDSTPAYGYTF
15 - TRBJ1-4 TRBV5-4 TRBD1 TGTGCCAGCAGCTTGAAGACAGGGGGCGGTGAAAAACTGTTTTTT CASSLKTGGGEKLFF
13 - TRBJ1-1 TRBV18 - TGTGCCAGCTCACCCATTGAGCAAGGAGAAGCTTTCTTT CASSPIEQGEAFF
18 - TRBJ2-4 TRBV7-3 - TGTGCCAGCAGCTTAGTCCCGGACCCCCGAGGAGCCAAAAACATTCAGTACTTC CASSLVPDPRGAKNIQYF
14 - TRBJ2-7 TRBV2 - TGTGCCAGCAGTGTCGAGGGGGGATTCAACGAGCAGTACTTC CASSVEGGFNEQYF
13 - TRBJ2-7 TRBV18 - TGTGCCAGCTCACCCGACAGTGTGGGCGAGCAGTACTTC CASSPDSVGEQYF
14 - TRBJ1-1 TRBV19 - TGTGCCAGTAGTATCCTTGACAGGAACACTGAAGCTTTCTTT CASSILDRNTEAFF
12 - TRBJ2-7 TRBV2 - TGTGCCAGCGGGACCGCTTCAAACGAGCAGTACTTC CASGTASNEQYF
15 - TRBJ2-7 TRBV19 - TGTGCCAGCAGCTTCGTAGACGGGAACTCCTACGAGCAGTACTTC CASSFVDGNSYEQYF
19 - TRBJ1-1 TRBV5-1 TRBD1 TGCGCCAGCAGCCTTAATTACCCCAGGGGGCACGTGGAGGACACTGAAGCTTTCTTT CASSLNYPRGHVEDTEAFF
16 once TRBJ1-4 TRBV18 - TGTGCCAGCTCACTAATATCCGGGACCGGGAATGAAAAACTGTTTTTT CASSLISGTGNEKLFF
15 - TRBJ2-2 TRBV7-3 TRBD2 TGTGCCAGCAGCCCCGGGCGGGAGTTCACCGGGGAGCTGTTTTTT CASSPGREFTGELFF
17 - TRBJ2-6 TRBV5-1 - TGCGCCAGCAGCTTGGCCGTTAGGGGCTCTGGGGCCAACGTCCTGACTTTC CASSLAVRGSGANVLTF
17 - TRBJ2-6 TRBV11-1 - TGTGCCAGCAGCTTAGTCTCGGCTGTCTCTGGGGCCAACGTCCTGACTTTC CASSLVSAVSGANVLTF
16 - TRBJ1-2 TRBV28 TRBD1 TGTGCCAGCAGCTCACACCCCACAGGGGACGTCGATGGCTACACCTTC CASSSHPTGDVDGYTF
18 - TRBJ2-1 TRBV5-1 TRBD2 TGCGCCAGCAGCTTGGTACTACTACTAGCGGGAGGGCGCAATGAGCAGTTCTTC CASSLVLLLAGGRNEQFF